Listed below are T cell receptor beta chains from one sample, sequenced in a study of PD-1 blockade in classical Hodgkin lymphoma. Profiling relied on immunoSEQ multiplex PCR, and the TCRdb table lists in-frame clones only, not all of them. In the table there are 40,000 to 50,000 clones, around 83% of which are singletons. The sample here was peripheral blood mononuclear cells (PBMCs), taken before the second cycle of nivolumab. The receptors derive from a human donor with classical Hodgkin lymphoma. Each CDR3 is given with its conserved first and last residue. The D gene is left open where the match is weak. The listing skips clone size in some rows; elsewhere it reads once, few, many or a size class.

CDR3 protein: CASSVQRPGTMGNTIYF; CDR3 DNA: TGTGCCAGCAGCGTCCAACGGCCTGGGACGATGGGAAACACCATATATTTT; V gene: TRBV11-2; clone size: .; J gene: TRBJ1-3; D gene: .
CDR3 protein: CASSLGEGVYTGELFF; CDR3 DNA: TGTGCCAGCAGCTTGGGGGAAGGGGTCTACACCGGGGAGCTGTTTTTT; V gene: TRBV5-6; clone size: .; J gene: TRBJ2-2; D gene: .
CDR3 protein: CASSPSGGIQETQYF; CDR3 DNA: TGTGCCAGCAGCCCTAGCGGGGGTATCCAAGAGACCCAGTACTTC; V gene: TRBV11-2; clone size: .; J gene: TRBJ2-5; D gene: TRBD2
CDR3 protein: CASSVTSGGGAKNIQYF; CDR3 DNA: TGTGCCAGCAGTGTGACTAGCGGGGGTGGGGCCAAAAACATTCAGTACTTC; V gene: TRBV2; clone size: .; J gene: TRBJ2-4; D gene: TRBD2
CDR3 protein: CASSRDRSGETQYF; CDR3 DNA: TGTGCCAGCAGTAGGGACAGGTCGGGAGAGACCCAGTACTTC; V gene: TRBV28; clone size: .; J gene: TRBJ2-5; D gene: TRBD1
CDR3 protein: CASSLATTSGWGADTQYF; CDR3 DNA: TGCGCCAGCAGCTTGGCAACGACTAGCGGGTGGGGCGCAGATACGCAGTATTTT; V gene: TRBV5-1; clone size: .; J gene: TRBJ2-3; D gene: TRBD2
CDR3 protein: CASSGQDSTDTQYF; CDR3 DNA: TGTGCCAGCAGTGGACAGGATAGCACAGATACGCAGTATTTT; V gene: TRBV6-1; clone size: .; J gene: TRBJ2-3; D gene: .
CDR3 protein: CASSQVWNSYEQYF; CDR3 DNA: TGTGCCAGCAGCCAAGTTTGGAACTCCTACGAGCAGTACTTC; V gene: TRBV4-2; clone size: .; J gene: TRBJ2-7; D gene: .
CDR3 protein: CASREDYLSPGYEQYF; CDR3 DNA: TGTGCCAGCAGGGAAGATTACTTATCCCCTGGTTACGAGCAGTACTTC; V gene: TRBV6-1; clone size: once; J gene: TRBJ2-7; D gene: .
CDR3 protein: CASSRGSGELFF; CDR3 DNA: TGTGCCAGCAGCAGAGGGTCCGGGGAGCTGTTTTTT; V gene: TRBV13; clone size: once; J gene: TRBJ2-2; D gene: .